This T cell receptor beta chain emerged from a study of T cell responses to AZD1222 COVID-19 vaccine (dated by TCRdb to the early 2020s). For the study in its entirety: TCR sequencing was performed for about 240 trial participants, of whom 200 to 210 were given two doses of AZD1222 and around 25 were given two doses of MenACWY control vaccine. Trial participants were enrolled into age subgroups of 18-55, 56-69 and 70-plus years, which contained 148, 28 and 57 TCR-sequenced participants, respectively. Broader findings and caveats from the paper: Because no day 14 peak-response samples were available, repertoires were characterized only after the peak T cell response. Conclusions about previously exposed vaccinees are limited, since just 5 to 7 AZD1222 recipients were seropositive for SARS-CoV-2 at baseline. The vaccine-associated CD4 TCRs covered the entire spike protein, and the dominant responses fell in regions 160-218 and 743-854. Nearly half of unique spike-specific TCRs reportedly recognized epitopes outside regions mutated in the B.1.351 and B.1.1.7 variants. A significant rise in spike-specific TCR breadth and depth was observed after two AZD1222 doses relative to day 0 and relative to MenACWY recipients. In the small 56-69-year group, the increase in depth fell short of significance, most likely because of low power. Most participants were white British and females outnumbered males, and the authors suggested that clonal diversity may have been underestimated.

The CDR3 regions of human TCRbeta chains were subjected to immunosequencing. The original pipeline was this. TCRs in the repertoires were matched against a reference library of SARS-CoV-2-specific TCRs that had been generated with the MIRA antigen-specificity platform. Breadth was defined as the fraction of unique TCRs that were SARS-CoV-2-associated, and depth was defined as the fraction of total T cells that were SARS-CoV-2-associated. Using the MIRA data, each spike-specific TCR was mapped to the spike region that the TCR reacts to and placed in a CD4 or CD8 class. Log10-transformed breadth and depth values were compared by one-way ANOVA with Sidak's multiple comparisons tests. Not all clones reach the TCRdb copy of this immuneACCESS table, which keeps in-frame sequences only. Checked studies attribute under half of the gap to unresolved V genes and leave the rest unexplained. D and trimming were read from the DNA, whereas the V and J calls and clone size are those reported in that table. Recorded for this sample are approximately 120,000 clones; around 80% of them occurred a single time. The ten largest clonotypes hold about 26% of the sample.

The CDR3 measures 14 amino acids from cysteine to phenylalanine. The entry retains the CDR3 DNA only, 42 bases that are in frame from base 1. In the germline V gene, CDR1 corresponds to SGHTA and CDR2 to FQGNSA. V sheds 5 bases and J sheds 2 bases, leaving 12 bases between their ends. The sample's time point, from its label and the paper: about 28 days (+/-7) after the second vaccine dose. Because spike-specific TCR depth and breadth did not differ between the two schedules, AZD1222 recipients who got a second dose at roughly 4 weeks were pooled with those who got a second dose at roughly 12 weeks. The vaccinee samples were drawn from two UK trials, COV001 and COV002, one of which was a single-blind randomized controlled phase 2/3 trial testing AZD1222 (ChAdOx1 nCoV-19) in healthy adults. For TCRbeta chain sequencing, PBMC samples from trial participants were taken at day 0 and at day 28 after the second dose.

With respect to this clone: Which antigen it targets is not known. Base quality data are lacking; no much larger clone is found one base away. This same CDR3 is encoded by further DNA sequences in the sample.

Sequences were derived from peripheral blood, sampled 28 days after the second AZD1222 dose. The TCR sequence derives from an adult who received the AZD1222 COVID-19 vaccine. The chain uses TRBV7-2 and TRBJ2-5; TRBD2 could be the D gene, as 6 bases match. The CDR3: CASSLGLQQETQYF. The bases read TGTGCCAGCAGCCTGGGACTCCAACAAGAGACCCAGTACTTC.